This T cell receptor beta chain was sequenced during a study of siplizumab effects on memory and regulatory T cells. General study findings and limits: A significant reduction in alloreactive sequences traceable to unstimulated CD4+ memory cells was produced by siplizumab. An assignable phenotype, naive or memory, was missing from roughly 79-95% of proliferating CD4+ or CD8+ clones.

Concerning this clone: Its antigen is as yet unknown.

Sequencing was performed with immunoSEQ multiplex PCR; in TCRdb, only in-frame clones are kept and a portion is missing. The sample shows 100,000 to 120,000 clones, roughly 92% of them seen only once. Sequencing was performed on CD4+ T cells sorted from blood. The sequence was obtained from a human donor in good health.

The DNA of the CDR3 is TGTGCCAGTAGTATGTGGGTCGGAGCAAACTCTGAAAAACTGTTTTTT. This encodes CASSMWVGANSEKLFF. The gene calls are TRBV19 and TRBJ1-4; no clear D gene. This CDR3 comprises 16 residues. Germline V gives CDR1 LNHDA, CDR2 SQIVND (reference sequence). V lost 3 bases, J lost 7 bases, and 18 bases lay in between.